The 13 T cell receptor beta chains in this list originate from one sample, sequenced in a study of T cell responses to AZD1222 COVID-19 vaccine. Libraries were prepared by immunoSEQ multiplex PCR; TCRdb keeps only in-frame clonotypes and omits some of them. The sample shows over 150,000 clones, approximately 95% of them seen only once. The input for sequencing was peripheral blood, taken 28 days after the second AZD1222 dose. These receptors were collected from an adult who received the AZD1222 COVID-19 vaccine.

The chain links TRBV19 to TRBJ1-2; D is perhaps TRBD1 (5 bases). Trimming took 1 base from V and 2 from J, leaving 17 bases between them. Per germline, CDR1 LNHDA and CDR2 SQIVND (reference sequence). The CDR3 runs 17 residues. CDR3 loop: CASSIAFRVGGNYGYTF. The CDR3 DNA reads TGTGCCAGTAGTATAGCGTTTCGTGTTGGGGGGAACTATGGCTACACCTTC.

This chain links TRBV6-5 with TRBJ1-2; the D is unclear. Trimming removed 0 bases from V and 8 bases from J, with 10 bases in between. The CDR3 runs 13 residues. Germline V gene sequence: CDR1 MNHEY, CDR2 SVGAGI. The CDR3 nucleotides are TGTGCCAGCAGTTACTCGAGCGTTTACGGCTACACCTTC. Its protein product is CASSYSSVYGYTF.

V and J are TRBV7-2 and TRBJ1-2; D uncertain. Trimming took 1 base from V and 7 from J, leaving 10 bases between them. CDR1 and CDR2 from the germline V gene are SGHTA and FQGNSA. The CDR3 length is 13 residues. For the CDR3, the DNA is TGTGCCAGCAGCTTAGGTGGTAATGGTGGCTACACCTTC. Amino acids: CASSLGGNGGYTF.

This sequence joins TRBV5-1 and TRBJ1-4; no definite D call. Germline V gene data show CDR1 as SGHRS and CDR2 as YFSETQ. V gave up 2 bases and J gave up 0 bases, with 8 bases separating them. The CDR3 is made up of 15 amino acids. CDR3 loop: CASSLTVSTNEKLFF. CDR3 coding DNA: TGCGCCAGCAGCTTAACAGTTTCAACTAATGAAAAACTGTTTTTT.

Only one count was recorded for this clone. For the CDR3, the DNA is TGTGCCAGCAGCCCCGGGGACCGGAGCTATGGCTACACCTTC. It encodes CASSPGDRSYGYTF. The gene calls are TRBV3-1 (or the pseudogene TRBV3-2) and TRBJ1-2, with D possibly being TRBD1 (5 bases). Trimming stripped 4 bases from V and 4 bases from J, with 13 bases between. The CDR3 consists of 14 residues. The germline V gene has CDR1 LGHDT and CDR2 YNNKEL (reference sequence).

The chain employs TRBV7-8 and TRBJ1-5; D ambiguous. The germline CDR1 and CDR2 sequences are SGHVS and FQNEAQ. The V and J ends lost 5 bases and 5 bases respectively, with 7 bases between them. The CDR3 is made up of 12 amino acids. This chain's CDR3 is CASSPSDQPQHF. In DNA form, the CDR3 reads TGTGCCAGCAGCCCGTCCGATCAGCCCCAGCATTTT.

The chain couples TRBV3-1 (or the pseudogene TRBV3-2) to TRBJ2-1, with D possibly TRBD2 on 6 matching bases. Trimming shortened V by 1 base and J by 6 bases, and 13 bases separated the two germline ends. The CDR3 is 15 residues long. Germline assignment: CDR1 LGHDT and CDR2 YNNKEL (reference sequence). The CDR3 bases are TGTGCCAGCAGCCAAGGGTTGGGGGGTGGCAATGAGCAGTTCTTC. Translating it yields CASSQGLGGGNEQFF.

Only one count was recorded for this clone. The J gene is TRBJ1-2, the V gene TRBV6-5, with 9 bases lining up with TRBD1. This CDR3 comprises 15 residues. Germline V lookup: CDR1 MNHEY, CDR2 SVGAGI. With V trimmed by 0 bases and J by 8 bases, 7 bases remained unmatched. The CDR3 loop is CASSYSIGQGPGYTF. In DNA form, the CDR3 reads TGTGCCAGCAGTTACTCGATCGGACAGGGGCCCGGCTACACCTTC.

This chain joins TRBV19 and TRBJ2-1, with 8 bases identical to TRBD1. Germline V gives CDR1 LNHDA, CDR2 SQIVND (reference sequence). With 6 bases clipped from V and 5 bases from J, the junction kept 9 bases outside the gene matches. The CDR3 has 15 residues. CDR3: CASSRFGTGDNEQFF. The CDR3 DNA reads as TGTGCCAGTAGCCGATTTGGGACAGGAGACAATGAGCAGTTCTTC.

Details on this clone: The sample has other DNA sequences that encode this CDR3 too. V is TRBV2 and J is TRBJ1-1; TRBD1 might be the D (6 bases). Germline assignment: CDR1 SNHLY and CDR2 FYNNEI. This CDR3 contains 13 residues. V lost 4 bases, J lost 4 bases, and 10 bases lay in between. CDR3 in DNA: TGTGCCAGCAGTGTACAGGGAAGCACTGAAGCTTTCTTT. It yields the protein CASSVQGSTEAFF.

The rearrangement uses TRBV7-3 and TRBJ1-1; D is perhaps TRBD1 (6 bases). Germline lookup yields CDR1 SGHTA and CDR2 FQGTGA. Between the trimmed V and J ends, which lost 1 base and 3 bases, there was a span of 21 bases. The CDR3 consists of 18 residues. CDR3 region: CASSLNQEDGGRDTEAFF. The CDR3 bases are TGTGCCAGCAGCTTAAACCAGGAGGATGGGGGCAGGGACACTGAAGCTTTCTTT.

The chain combines TRBV12-5 with TRBJ1-1; a possible D gene is TRBD1 (5 bases). This CDR3 region has 13 residues. Trimming cost V 6 bases and J 7 bases, with 15 bases left between them. Germline CDR1 and CDR2: LGHNT and FRNRAP. CDR3 bases: TGTGCTAGTGGCCCCAGGGCAAGAGGTGAAGCTTTCTTT. It specifies CASGPRARGEAFF.

The CDR3 loop reads CASSLTGGSSSYNEQFF. CDR3 bases: TGTGCCAGCAGTTTAACCGGGGGCTCCAGCTCCTACAATGAGCAGTTCTTC. This chain uses TRBV28 with TRBJ2-1, with D perhaps assigned TRBD1 or TRBD2 (6 bases each). Germline V lookup: CDR1 MDHEN, CDR2 SYDVKM. Trimming took 2 bases from V and 0 from J, leaving 14 bases between them. The CDR3 is 17 amino acids.